The present TCR beta chain was sequenced within a study of regulatory T cells in long-lasting Graves disease. Across the whole study: To qualify as persistent, Graves' disease required over 5 years of antithyroid drugs with positive TSH receptor antibodies.

Construction of the TCR beta libraries employed iRepertoire HTBI primers in conjunction with Arm-PCR of CDR3 regions. Using its own MiXCR run on the multiplex PCR reads, TCRdb lists one record per CDR3 protein. Among under 350,000 distinct CDR3 sequences listed, under 25% were seen once. This clonotype was picked up many times. Its antigen is not identified. Per germline, CDR1 MDHEN and CDR2 SYDVKM. The ends were cut back, 3 bases at V and 11 bases at J, with 17 bases in the middle. The CDR3 totals 15 residues. Findings of the study overall: Repertoires from persistent disease leaned toward TRBV28, TRBJ1-2 and TRBJ2-5. Persistent cases of Graves' showed reduced TCR diversity relative to newly diagnosed patients.

Time point: persistent/refractory GD, antithyroid drugs over 5 years with positive TRAb. The TCR library was made from RNA extracted from PBMCs. A volume of roughly 9.1 milliliters of peripheral blood was collected in EDTA tubes. The chain recombines TRBV28 with TRBJ1-6; a possible D gene is TRBD1 (5 bases). The sample was peripheral blood mononuclear cells (PBMCs), taken when the disease was refractory, from a patient treated with antithyroid drugs. The source of this sequence is a female donor with Graves disease. CDR3 nucleotide sequence: TGTGCCAGCAGTTTGAATTGGGGCGGAGGGACACCCCTCCACTTT. This translates into CASSLNWGGGTPLHF.